The 13 T cell receptor beta chains presented below share a single source sample, sequenced in a study of blood T cell repertoires in COVID-19. Sequencing was performed with immunoSEQ multiplex PCR; in TCRdb, only in-frame clones are kept and a portion is missing. The sample contains roughly 80,000 clones, around 83% of which appear only once. The sequencing sample was made of peripheral blood. These receptors were obtained from a woman aged 55-70 years with acute or convalescent COVID-19.

This chain links TRBV12-5 with TRBJ1-1, with D possibly matching TRBD1 (6 bases). The V gene lost 7 bases and the J gene lost 2 bases, with 14 bases spanning the gap. This CDR3 is built from 14 residues. The V gene's germline CDR1 is LGHNT and CDR2 FRNRAP. The CDR3 nucleotides read TGTGCTAGTGAAGCGACAGGCTTAAACACTGAAGCTTTCTTT. Translation: CASEATGLNTEAFF.

This rearrangement joins TRBV27 to TRBJ2-2, with D unclear. V was trimmed by 5 bases and J by 1 base, leaving 11 bases between them. Germline V gene sequence: CDR1 MNHEY, CDR2 SMNVEV (reference sequence). The CDR3 has 15 residues. The CDR3 nucleotides read TGTGCCAGCAGTCGTCTGGGCCGGAACACCGGGGAGCTGTTTTTT. This sequence encodes CASSRLGRNTGELFF.

The chain uses TRBV11-2 and TRBJ1-2, with 7 bases aligning to TRBD1. The ends lost 5 bases at V and 14 bases at J; junction bases unmatched: 17. Germline values: CDR1 SGHAT, CDR2 FQNNGV. The CDR3 has 14 amino acids. CDR3 in DNA: TGTGCCAGCAGCACCAAGACCGGGACAGCCGTCGATACCTTC. Translated, it gives CASSTKTGTAVDTF.

The chain recombines TRBV15 with TRBJ2-1, with a tentative D call TRBD1 (6 bases). The CDR3 covers 14 residues. Germline V gene data show CDR1 as LNHNV and CDR2 as YYDKDF (reference sequence). Trimming cost V 9 bases and J 5 bases, with 17 bases left between them. DNA of the CDR3: TGTGCCACGAAGGGGGAGAAGGCTGACAATGAGCAGTTCTTC. Its translation: CATKGEKADNEQFF.

The chain is built from TRBV7-9 and TRBJ2-1, with TRBD2 matching 14 bases. The CDR3 loop spans 16 amino acids. V lost 3 bases, J lost 5 bases, and 3 bases stayed unmatched. CDR1 is SEHNR, CDR2 FQNEAQ, per germline (reference sequence). The chain's CDR3 is CASSFGTSGGHNEQFF. The CDR3 nucleotides are TGTGCCAGCAGCTTTGGGACTAGCGGGGGTCACAATGAGCAGTTCTTC.

V is TRBV2 and J is TRBJ2-1; TRBD2 agrees at 12 bases. The CDR3 is made up of 16 amino acids. Germline values: CDR1 SNHLY, CDR2 FYNNEI. With 2 bases clipped from V and 9 bases from J, the junction kept 8 bases outside the gene matches. In DNA form, the CDR3 reads TGTGCCAGCAGTGAATGGCTAGCGGGGGGGTCGGGTGAGCAGTTCTTC. Its translation is CASSEWLAGGSGEQFF.

The chain combines TRBV7-9 with TRBJ1-2; no clear D gene. V lost 3 bases to trimming and J lost 8 bases, with 10 bases between them. Germline values: CDR1 SEHNR, CDR2 FQNEAQ (reference sequence). There are 12 residues in the CDR3. The CDR3 spells CASSFNSNGYTF. In DNA form, the CDR3 reads TGTGCCAGCAGCTTCAACTCCAACGGCTACACCTTC.

The V gene is TRBV7-6, the J gene TRBJ1-3, with D perhaps matching TRBD1 (5 bases). With 5 bases removed from V and 0 bases from J, the gap between germline ends came to 11 bases. Germline V gives CDR1 SGHVS, CDR2 FNYEAQ. The CDR3 is made up of 15 amino acids. The CDR3 DNA reads as TGTGCCAGCAGCCTCGCGGGGGGCTCTGGAAACACCATATATTTT. This gives the protein CASSLAGGSGNTIYF.

J is TRBJ1-1 and V is TRBV14, with D possibly matching TRBD1 (6 bases). Trimming pared 2 bases from V and 1 base from J, leaving 8 bases between. The germline gives CDR1 SGHDN, CDR2 FVKESK. The CDR3 is 14 residues long. CDR3 protein: CASSQRGSNTEAFF. For the CDR3, the DNA is TGTGCCAGCAGCCAAAGGGGGTCGAACACTGAAGCTTTCTTT.

This rearrangement joins TRBV13 to TRBJ2-7; a weak D match, TRBD2 (5 bases). Deletions cut 3 bases from V and 7 bases from J, with 19 bases between. The CDR3 sequence is 15 residues long. Germline lookup yields CDR1 PRHDT and CDR2 FYEKMQ (reference sequence). This chain's CDR3 is CASSFNPDSGGEQYF. Here the CDR3 DNA reads TGTGCCAGCAGCTTTAATCCGGACTCGGGCGGGGAGCAGTACTTC.

V is TRBV18 and J is TRBJ1-2; 11 bases map to TRBD1. Trimming cost V 2 bases and J 3 bases; bases outside gene matches: 8. Germline values: CDR1 KGHSH, CDR2 LQKENI. CDR3 length: 17 residues. As DNA, the CDR3 is TGTGCCAGCTCACCAACGCTTGGGACAGGGGGGCACTATGGCTACACCTTC. Encoded protein: CASSPTLGTGGHYGYTF. The full variable domain, rest sourced from reference TRBV18 and TRBJ1-2, is NAGVMQNPRHLVRRRGQEARLRCSPMKGHSHVYWYRQLPEEGLKFMVYLQKENIIDESGMPKERFSAEFPKEGPSILRIQQVVRGDSAAYFCASSPTLGTGGHYGYTFGSGTRLTVV.

The V gene is TRBV6-4, the J gene TRBJ2-1; the match to TRBD1 covers 7 bases. J lost 2 bases, V lost 1 base, and 5 bases had no gene match. Germline V lookup: CDR1 MRHNA, CDR2 SNTAGT. The CDR3 length is 16 residues. Here the CDR3 DNA reads TGTGCCAGCAGTGACTGGAACAGGGGACCCTACAATGAGCAGTTCTTC. This translates into CASSDWNRGPYNEQFF.

The chain carries TRBV6-5 and TRBJ1-6; the D is unclear. This CDR3 comprises 13 residues. The germline V gene encodes CDR1 MNHEY and CDR2 SVGAGI. V was shortened by 7 bases and J by 3 bases, with 7 bases between the two germline ends. The CDR3 protein is CASTEFYNSPLHF. The CDR3 DNA sequence: TGTGCCAGCACGGAGTTCTATAATTCACCCCTCCACTTT.